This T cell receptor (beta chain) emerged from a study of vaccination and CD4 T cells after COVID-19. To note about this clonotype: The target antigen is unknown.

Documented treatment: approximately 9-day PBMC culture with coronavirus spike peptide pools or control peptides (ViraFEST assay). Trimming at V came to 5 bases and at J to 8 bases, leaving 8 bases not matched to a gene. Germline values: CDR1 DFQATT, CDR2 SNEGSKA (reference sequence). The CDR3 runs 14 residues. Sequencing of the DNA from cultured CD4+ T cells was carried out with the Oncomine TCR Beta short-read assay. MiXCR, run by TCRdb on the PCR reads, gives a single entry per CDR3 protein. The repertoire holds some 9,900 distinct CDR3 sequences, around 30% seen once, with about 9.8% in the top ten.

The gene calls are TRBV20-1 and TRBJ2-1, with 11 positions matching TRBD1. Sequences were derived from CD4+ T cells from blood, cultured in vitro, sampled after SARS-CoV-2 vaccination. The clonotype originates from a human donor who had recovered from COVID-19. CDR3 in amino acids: CSALRDRGAHEQFF. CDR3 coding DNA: TGCAGTGCTCTCCGGGACAGGGGGGCGCATGAGCAGTTCTTC.